The sequence of this TCR beta chain was determined in a study of cytomegalovirus exposure and HLA in healthy donors. This PCR relied on a set of 60 Vbeta primers and 13 Jbeta primers. Sequenced by immunoSEQ multiplex PCR; TCRdb stores in-frame clones only, minus some. The data hold about 140,000 clones, with 70% to 85% observed a single time. The donors, nominally healthy at sampling, likely had unrecorded immune exposures. V shed 5 bases, J shed 6 bases, and the junction held 9 bases outside the gene matches. This CDR3 is built from 15 residues. Germline loops: CDR1 MDHEN, CDR2 SYDVKM. Study-wide findings and caveats: Earlier analysis yielded a pattern in which most TCR beta V segments were productive about 90% or about 30% of the time.

About this clone: Its antigen is undetermined.

The rearrangement links TRBV28 to TRBJ2-2; 7 nucleotides line up with TRBD2. The receptor was isolated from a woman between 55 and 75 years old in good health and CMV-seropositive. The material sequenced was PBMCs. The CDR3 region is CASSLGTTVAGELFF. CDR3 bases: TGTGCCAGCAGTCTAGGGACTACCGTAGCCGGGGAGCTGTTTTTT.